The TCR beta chain under discussion was sequenced for a study of CD8 T cells in Susac syndrome. This CDR3 region has 15 residues. Trimming removed 0 bases from V and 6 bases from J, with 12 bases in between. Germline V CDR1 and CDR2: DFQATT, SNEGSKA (reference sequence). The authors reverse transcribed roughly 0.5 to 1 ug RNA with random hexamers. TCRdb reanalysed the immunoSEQ multiplex PCR reads using MiXCR and keeps one entry per CDR3 protein. The sample gives 80,000 or so distinct CDR3 sequences, 94% of which show up once; about 0.48% is in the top ten. Sequencing input: CD8+ T cells from PBMCs. This clonotype originated in a human donor with Susac syndrome. The V and J genes are TRBV20-1 and TRBJ1-6; a weak D match, TRBD1 (5 bases). The CDR3 nucleotides read TGCAGTGCTAGAGAACCGGGAGGGGTTAATTCACCCCTCCACTTT. Translation gives CSAREPGGVNSPLHF.